This TCR beta chain was sequenced during a study of T cell responses to AZD1222 COVID-19 vaccine. The protocol was immunoSEQ multiplex PCR, while the TCRdb copy is restricted to in-frame clones and leaves out a portion. The sample carries some 160,000 clones, approximately 93% recorded once. For this clone: The antigen is unknown.

The ends lost 4 bases at V and 5 bases at J; junction bases unmatched: 5. The CDR3 consists of 15 residues. CDR1 is PRHDT, CDR2 FYEKMQ, per germline (reference sequence). Study observations and caveats: No repertoire was sampled before or during the peak T cell response, only after it. Mostly white British, mostly female donors; authors suggested clonal diversity may be underestimated.

The chain is built from TRBV13 and TRBJ2-5; TRBD1 matches at 12 bases. This specimen was peripheral blood, taken on day 0 of AZD1222 vaccination. The sequence derives from an adult in good health. The CDR3 sequence is CASSSGTGGLETQYF. The DNA for the CDR3 is TGTGCCAGCAGCTCCGGGACAGGGGGCTTGGAGACCCAGTACTTC.